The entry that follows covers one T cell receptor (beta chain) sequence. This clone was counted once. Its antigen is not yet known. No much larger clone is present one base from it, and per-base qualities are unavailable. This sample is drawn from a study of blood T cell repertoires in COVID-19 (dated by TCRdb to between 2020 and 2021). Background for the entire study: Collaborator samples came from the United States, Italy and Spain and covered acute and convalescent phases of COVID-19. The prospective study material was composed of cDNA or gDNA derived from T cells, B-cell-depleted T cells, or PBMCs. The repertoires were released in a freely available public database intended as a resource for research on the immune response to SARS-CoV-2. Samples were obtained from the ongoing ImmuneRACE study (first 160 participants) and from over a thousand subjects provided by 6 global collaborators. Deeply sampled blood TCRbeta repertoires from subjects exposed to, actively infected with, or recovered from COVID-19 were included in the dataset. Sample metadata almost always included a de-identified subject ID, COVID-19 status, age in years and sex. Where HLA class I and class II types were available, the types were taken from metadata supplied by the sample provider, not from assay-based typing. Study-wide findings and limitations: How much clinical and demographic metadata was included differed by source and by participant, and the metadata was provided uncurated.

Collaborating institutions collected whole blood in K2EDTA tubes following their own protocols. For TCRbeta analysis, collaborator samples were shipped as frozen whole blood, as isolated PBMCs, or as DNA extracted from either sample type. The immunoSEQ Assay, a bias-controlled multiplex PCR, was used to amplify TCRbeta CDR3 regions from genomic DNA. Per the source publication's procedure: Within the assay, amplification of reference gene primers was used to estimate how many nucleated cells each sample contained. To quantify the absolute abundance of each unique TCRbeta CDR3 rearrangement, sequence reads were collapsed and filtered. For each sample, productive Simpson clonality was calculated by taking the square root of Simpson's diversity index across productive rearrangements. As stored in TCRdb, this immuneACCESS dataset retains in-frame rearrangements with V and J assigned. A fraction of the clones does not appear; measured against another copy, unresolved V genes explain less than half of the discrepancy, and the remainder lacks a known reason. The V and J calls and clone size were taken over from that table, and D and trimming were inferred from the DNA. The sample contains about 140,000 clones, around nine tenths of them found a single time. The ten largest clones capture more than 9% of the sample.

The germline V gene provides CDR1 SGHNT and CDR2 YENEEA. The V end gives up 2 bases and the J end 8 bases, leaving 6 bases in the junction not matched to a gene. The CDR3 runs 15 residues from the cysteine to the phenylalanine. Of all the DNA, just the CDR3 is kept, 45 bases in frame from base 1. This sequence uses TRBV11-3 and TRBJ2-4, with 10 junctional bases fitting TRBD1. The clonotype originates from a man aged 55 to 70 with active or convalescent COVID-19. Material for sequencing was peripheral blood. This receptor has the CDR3 CASSLKGQGKDIQYF. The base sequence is TGTGCCAGCAGCTTAAAGGGACAGGGGAAAGACATTCAGTACTTC.